The clone carrying this T cell receptor (beta chain) was seen a few times. The antigen is not known. This record comes from a study of regulatory T cells in long-lasting Graves disease. Time point given: newly diagnosed GD, antithyroid drugs for less than 3 months. From RNA extracted from PBMCs, the TCR library was made. Whole-study findings and limits: Rather than thyroid tissue, only peripheral blood underwent study.

In building TCR beta libraries, iRepertoire HTBI primers were used together with Arm-PCR of CDR3 regions. TCRdb fed the multiplex PCR reads into MiXCR, producing one record per CDR3 protein. The table records roughly 500,000 distinct CDR3 sequences, approximately 15% of them present only once. These data were likewise used in another study, on T cells in Graves' hyperthyroidism and ophthalmopathy. Per that paper: A set of HTBI primers served as the primers for a first-round RT-PCR of the TCR CDR3. Prediction of ophthalmopathy progression came a median approximately 6.6 months pre-onset.

Material: peripheral blood mononuclear cells (PBMCs), obtained at new diagnosis, from a patient treated with antithyroid drugs. The sequence came from a woman aged 45-60 years with Graves disease.

In nucleotides, the CDR3 is TGTGCCAGCAGCCAAGTTCGGGAGGTCTACGAGCAGTACTTC. Translation: CASSQVREVYEQYF. The chain uses TRBV14 and TRBJ2-7; 7 bases match TRBD2. Losses at the gene ends were 1 base for V and 3 bases for J; bases not matched to a gene: 3. The CDR3 runs to 14 residues. CDR1 SGHDN and CDR2 FVKESK come from the germline V gene.